Listed here are 8 T cell receptor beta chains from one sample, sequenced in a study of radiotherapy plus CTLA-4 blockade in lung cancer. Assay used: immunoSEQ multiplex PCR; TCRdb lists only in-frame clones, some missing. The sample lists about 87,000 clones, around 87% occurring once. Sample: peripheral blood, taken from a patient treated with radiotherapy plus ipilimumab. Receptors were obtained from a human donor with non-small cell lung cancer that progressed on radiotherapy plus ipilimumab.

A single count supports this clone. V and J are TRBV5-6 and TRBJ2-7; D may be TRBD1 (6 bases). Germline V CDR1 and CDR2: SGHDT, YYEEEE. V was trimmed by 2 bases and J by 6 bases, leaving 12 bases between them. The CDR3 sequence is 13 residues long. The CDR3 spells CASSLQGTGEQYF. The CDR3 DNA sequence: TGTGCCAGCAGCTTACAGGGAACCGGCGAGCAGTACTTC.

This clone showed up just once. The CDR3: CASSEVGRYGYTF. DNA for the CDR3: TGTGCCAGCAGTGAAGTGGGACGCTATGGCTACACCTTC. The chain employs TRBV6-5 and TRBJ1-2; tentative D call: TRBD1 (5 bases). V lost 5 bases, J lost 4 bases, and 11 bases lay in between. The germline V gene encodes CDR1 MNHEY and CDR2 SVGAGI. The CDR3 has 13 amino acids.

The chain couples TRBV27 to TRBJ2-1, with D unclear. Trimming removed 5 bases at V and 10 bases at J, with 18 bases between. The germline gives CDR1 MNHEY, CDR2 SMNVEV (reference sequence). The CDR3 runs to 14 residues. CDR3 DNA sequence: TGTGCCAGCAGTCTAGACCGCCTGGCGGAGGAGCAGTTCTTC. Translated, it gives CASSLDRLAEEQFF.

The J gene is TRBJ1-5, the V gene TRBV2, with 8 bases fitting TRBD1. The CDR3 extends over 17 amino acids. Trimming removed 4 bases from V and 0 bases from J; junction bases left unmatched: 8. CDR1 and CDR2 from the germline V gene are SNHLY and FYNNEI. The CDR3 reads CASSVTGDYYSNQPQHF. In DNA form, the CDR3 reads TGTGCCAGCAGTGTGACAGGGGACTATTATAGCAATCAGCCCCAGCATTTT.

The V and J genes are TRBV18 and TRBJ1-4; D is undetermined. Germline loops: CDR1 KGHSH, CDR2 LQKENI. Trimming shortened V by 0 bases and J by 7 bases, and 12 bases separated the two germline ends. This CDR3 spans 15 amino acids. The CDR3 DNA reads TGTGCCAGCTCACCACCGGGAGGGAGCGGTGAAAAACTGTTTTTT. Residues: CASSPPGGSGEKLFF.

V usage is TRBV6-1 and J usage is TRBJ1-6; D is perhaps TRBD1 (5 bases). The germline V and J ends were trimmed by 7 bases and 5 bases, with 9 bases remaining between them. CDR1 is MNHNS, CDR2 SASEGT, per germline. The CDR3 consists of 13 residues. The CDR3 bases are TGTGCCAGCAAGACAGATAATAATTCACCCCTCCACTTT. The encoded protein is CASKTDNNSPLHF.

This chain links TRBV20-1 with TRBJ2-5; no firm D call. The CDR3 covers 11 residues. In germline, CDR1 is DFQATT, CDR2 SNEGSKA (reference sequence). As DNA, the CDR3 is TGCAGCGGGCAAAATAGAGAGACCCAGTACTTC. Translating gives CSGQNRETQYF.

V and J are TRBV7-8 and TRBJ2-1, with 10 bases that match TRBD2. The CDR3 has 15 residues. J was trimmed by 5 bases and V by 5 bases; bases with no gene match: 6. Germline values: CDR1 SGHVS, CDR2 FQNEAQ. The CDR3 is CASSHPSGGHNEQFF. CDR3 DNA sequence: TGTGCCAGCAGCCACCCTAGCGGGGGACACAATGAGCAGTTCTTC.